This T cell receptor beta chain stems from a study of cytotoxic CD8 clonotypes in ibrutinib-treated CLL. Some clones are missing from TCRdb's copy, which holds only in-frame ones; the method was immunoSEQ multiplex PCR. The table has around 200,000 clones, 70% seen once. CDR3 length equals 12 residues. The V gene's germline CDR1 is SNHLY and CDR2 FYNNEI. V lost 6 bases, J lost 6 bases, and 12 bases lay in between. The V and J genes are TRBV2 and TRBJ2-7, with D possibly being TRBD2 (5 bases). Sample: PBMCs, taken after 12 months of ibrutinib treatment. This receptor was taken from a human donor with chronic lymphocytic leukemia. This chain's CDR3 is CASRLVSSEQYF. CDR3 nucleotide sequence: TGTGCCAGCAGACTAGTATCCAGCGAGCAGTACTTC.